The present T cell receptor (beta chain) was sequenced within a study of regulatory T cells in long-lasting Graves disease. Study-wide context: Persistence in Graves' disease denoted antithyroid drug use beyond 5 years alongside positive TSH receptor antibodies.

Time point indicated: persistent/refractory GD, antithyroid drugs over 5 years with positive TRAb. Following extraction of RNA from PBMCs, that RNA was used to make the TCR library. This clonotype was counted between two and nine times. Its antigen is currently unknown. To make TCR beta libraries, researchers used iRepertoire HTBI primers and Arm-PCR of CDR3 regions. Authors' data handling: Analysis of the samples identified 60 to 75 TRBV and 14 to 15 TRBJ segments. Via MiXCR, TCRdb re-called the multiplex PCR reads, giving one row per CDR3 protein. The V and J calls and clone size come from TCRdb's table, not from the authors' own analysis. The table records some 420,000 distinct CDR3 sequences, approximately 23% of them present only once. Findings and caveats of the study: Compared with new cases, persistent Graves' patients showed reduced TCR diversity. Among samples with persistent disease, TRBV28, TRBJ1-2 and TRBJ2-5 were favored.

The CDR3 contains 15 residues. Germline lookup yields CDR1 SGHDN and CDR2 FVKESK. Trimming left V 4 bases short and J 4 bases short, with 11 bases between. This receptor was taken from a female donor with Graves disease. The sequenced sample was peripheral blood mononuclear cells (PBMCs), obtained when the disease was refractory, from a patient treated with antithyroid drugs. The V call is TRBV14, the J call TRBJ2-6; maybe TRBD2 (6 bases). The CDR3 DNA is TGTGCCAGCAGCCGTGGAGGGTTCGGGGCCAACGTCCTGACTTTC. It translates to CASSRGGFGANVLTF.